One sample yielded the 23 T cell receptor beta chains listed below, sequenced in a study of cytomegalovirus exposure and HLA in healthy donors. 60 Vbeta and 13 Jbeta primers were used in PCR. The data were produced by immunoSEQ multiplex PCR, yet TCRdb's version contains in-frame clones alone and is incomplete. In the table there are about 170,000 clones, around 80% of which are singletons. Sequencing used PBMCs. The receptors derive from a woman aged 50 to 60 in good health and CMV-seropositive.

The chain joins TRBV9 to TRBJ2-1, with D perhaps matching TRBD1 (6 bases). Germline V gene data show CDR1 as SGDLS and CDR2 as YYNGEE. CDR3 size: 15 residues. With 3 bases removed from V and 7 bases from J, the gap between germline ends came to 17 bases. CDR3 in amino acids: CASSAILAGVNEQFF. CDR3 in DNA: TGTGCCAGCAGCGCCATTCTCGCAGGGGTGAATGAGCAGTTCTTC.

This clone was counted once. As DNA, the CDR3 is TGTGCCAGCAGTGAAGTGGCCACAGATACGCAGTATTTT. Protein product: CASSEVATDTQYF. V usage is TRBV6-1 and J usage is TRBJ2-3; D remains unclear. This CDR3 comprises 13 residues. V gave up 1 base and J gave up 2 bases, with 4 bases separating them. Germline-derived CDR1 and CDR2 are MNHNS and SASEGT.

This chain uses TRBV5-1 with TRBJ2-7; 8 nucleotides match TRBD2. V lost 4 bases to trimming and J lost 0 bases; unmatched junction nucleotides: 3. CDR1 SGHRS and CDR2 YFSETQ come from the germline V gene. The CDR3 runs to 14 residues. This CDR3 reads CASSTSGSSYEQYF. The CDR3 DNA reads TGCGCCAGCAGCACAAGCGGGAGCTCCTACGAGCAGTACTTC.

The chain recombines TRBV7-8 with TRBJ2-3, with 12 bases matching TRBD2. The CDR3 is made up of 15 amino acids. CDR1 and CDR2 from the germline V gene are SGHVS and FQNEAQ. J gave up 6 bases and V 5 bases, and 6 bases lay outside the gene matches. CDR3 protein: CASSATSGRLDTQYF. CDR3 in DNA: TGTGCCAGCAGCGCGACTAGCGGGAGACTGGATACGCAGTATTTT.

The J gene is TRBJ1-1, the V gene TRBV29-1; perhaps TRBD1 as D (5 bases). This CDR3 is 11 amino acids long. Germline CDR1 and CDR2: SQVTM and ANQGSEA. V was shortened by 1 base and J by 7 bases, with 7 bases between the two germline ends. The DNA for the CDR3 is TGCAGCGTTGAAGTAGGGGTTGAAGCTTTCTTT. Its translation: CSVEVGVEAFF.

The chain couples TRBV9 to TRBJ2-3; 8 bases map to TRBD1. The length of the CDR3 is 15 residues. Germline values: CDR1 SGDLS, CDR2 YYNGEE. The junction had 4 bases not matched to a gene; V was cut back by 0 bases and J by 4 bases. Here the CDR3 DNA reads TGTGCCAGCAGCGTAGATCAGGGGGCCCCAGATACGCAGTATTTT. As protein: CASSVDQGAPDTQYF. Together with reference TRBV9 and TRBJ2-3, the CDR3 gives the full variable domain: DSGVTQTPKHLITATGQRVTLRCSPRSGDLSVYWYQQSLDQGLQFLIQYYNGEERAKGNILERFSAQQFPDLHSELNLSSLELGDSALYFCASSVDQGAPDTQYFGPGTRLTVL.

This chain links TRBV13 with TRBJ2-3, with TRBD1 matching over 7 bases. CDR3 length: 15 amino acids. Trimming removed 5 bases from V and 4 bases from J; junction bases left unmatched: 9. In germline, CDR1 is PRHDT, CDR2 FYEKMQ (reference sequence). The CDR3 coding sequence is TGTGCCAGCAGCGACAACAGGGGCTTGTCAGATACGCAGTATTTT. This gives the protein CASSDNRGLSDTQYF.

The table lists this clone with a few counts. The V call is TRBV6-4, the J call TRBJ2-1; no definite D call. The germline V gene encodes CDR1 MRHNA and CDR2 SNTAGT. The CDR3 consists of 15 residues. Trimming stripped 4 bases from V and 0 bases from J, with 10 bases between. CDR3 DNA: TGTGCCAGCAGTGGTGGAGAAAGCTCCTACAATGAGCAGTTCTTC. Amino acids: CASSGGESSYNEQFF.

This chain uses TRBV7-8 with TRBJ2-1; TRBD2 matches 12 bases. Per the germline V gene, CDR1 is SGHVS and CDR2 is FQNEAQ. V lost 5 bases, J lost 0 bases, and 5 bases stayed unmatched. This CDR3 region has 17 residues. In DNA form, the CDR3 reads TGTGCCAGCAGCCGACTAGCGGGGGAGTACTCCTACAATGAGCAGTTCTTC. This encodes CASSRLAGEYSYNEQFF.

The chain combines TRBV4-3 with TRBJ2-1; D gene uncertain. Trimming took off 0 bases at V and 4 bases at J, with 10 bases between the two ends. The CDR3 covers 15 residues. Germline loops: CDR1 LGHNA, CDR2 YSLEER. CDR3 protein: CASSQEKAPYNEQFF. The CDR3 nucleotides are TGCGCCAGCAGCCAAGAGAAAGCCCCTTACAATGAGCAGTTCTTC.

The CDR3 reads CASSQRQANTDTQYF. The CDR3 DNA follows: TGCGCCAGCAGCCAGAGACAGGCGAACACAGATACGCAGTATTTT. The chain has TRBV4-3 and TRBJ2-3; D is perhaps TRBD1 (6 bases). CDR1 is LGHNA and CDR2 is YSLEER in the germline V gene. CDR3 size: 15 residues. Trimming left V 3 bases short and J 2 bases short, with 12 bases between.

Only a few counts were recorded for this clone. The genes are TRBV7-5 and TRBJ1-2; the D call of TRBD1 is as the table states it, not checked on the DNA. TRBV7-5 is classified as a pseudogene. The length of the CDR3 is 14 residues. This chain's CDR3 is CARLGNGSSYGYTF. DNA for the CDR3: TGTGCCAGACTGGGCAATGGTAGTAGCTATGGCTACACCTTC.

J is TRBJ1-1 and V is TRBV19; 8 bases agree with TRBD1. The CDR3 loop spans 17 amino acids. V shed 0 bases and J 6 bases; nucleotides not matched to a gene: 12. CDR1 is LNHDA and CDR2 is SQIVND in the germline V gene (reference sequence). CDR3 loop: CASSIEGRGRGSPEAFF. Written as DNA, the CDR3 is TGTGCCAGTAGTATAGAAGGCAGGGGGCGGGGGAGCCCTGAAGCTTTCTTT.

The chain links TRBV6-6 to TRBJ2-1, with 12 bases lining up with TRBD2. The trim removed 7 bases at V and 8 bases at J, leaving 9 bases unmatched. Germline lookup yields CDR1 MNHNY and CDR2 SVGAGI (reference sequence). CDR3 length equals 15 residues. DNA of the CDR3: TGTGCCAGCACCTTGACTAGCGGGAGAAGAGATGAGCAGTTCTTC. Protein sequence: CASTLTSGRRDEQFF.

The J gene is TRBJ2-3, the V gene TRBV21-1; TRBD2 is the table's D call, not checked against the DNA. TRBV21-1 counts as a pseudogene. CDR3 size: 18 residues. The chain's CDR3 is CASSKVGLAGGHTDTQYF. CDR3 nucleotides: TGTGCCAGCAGCAAAGTAGGCCTAGCGGGGGGACACACAGATACGCAGTATTTT.

On this clone itself: A read error may produce the germline difference seen at one junction end. This chain joins TRBV5-1 and TRBJ2-5; D perhaps matches TRBD1 (6 bases). The CDR3 runs 14 residues. In germline, CDR1 is SGHRS, CDR2 YFSETQ. This CDR3 reads CASTLRTDQETQYF. For the CDR3, the DNA is TGCGCCAGCACCTTGCGGACAGACCAAGAGACCCAGTACTTC.

The gene calls are TRBV5-1 and TRBJ2-7, with D tentatively TRBD2 (6 bases). Trimming left V 4 bases short and J 2 bases short, with 16 bases between. The CDR3 runs 15 residues. Looked up from germline, CDR1 is SGHRS and CDR2 is YFSETQ. This CDR3 is CASSTGTYQPYEQYF. CDR3 coding DNA: TGCGCCAGCAGCACCGGGACTTACCAGCCCTACGAGCAGTACTTC.

J is TRBJ1-2 and V is TRBV28, with D hard to call. The ends were cut back, 6 bases at V and 1 base at J, with 6 bases in the middle. The CDR3 is 12 residues long. Per the germline V gene, CDR1 is MDHEN and CDR2 is SYDVKM. Here the CDR3 reads CASSPRNYGYTF. CDR3 nucleotide sequence: TGTGCCAGCAGCCCCCGTAACTATGGCTACACCTTC.

V usage is TRBV7-2 and J usage is TRBJ2-3; 14 bases line up with TRBD2. Losses at the gene ends were 5 bases for V and 0 bases for J; bases not matched to a gene: 4. The germline V gene has CDR1 SGHTA and CDR2 FQGNSA. The CDR3 covers 17 residues. Written as DNA, the CDR3 is TGTGCCAGCAGCGCCTGGACTAGCGGGAGGAGCACAGATACGCAGTATTTT. Translated, it gives CASSAWTSGRSTDTQYF.

The CDR3 region is CAWSFKGGNQPQHF. DNA of the CDR3: TGTGCCTGGAGTTTTAAAGGGGGCAATCAGCCCCAGCATTTT. The chain has TRBV30 and TRBJ1-5; D might be TRBD1 (5 bases). Germline CDR1 and CDR2: GTSNPN and SVGIG (reference sequence). The germline V and J ends were trimmed by 2 bases and 2 bases, with 10 bases remaining between them. The length of the CDR3 is 14 residues. Together with reference TRBV30 and TRBJ1-5, the CDR3 gives the full variable domain: SQTIHQWPATLVQPVGSPLSLECTVEGTSNPNLYWYRQAAGRGLQLLFYSVGIGQISSEVPQNLSASRPQDRQFILSSKKLLLSDSGFYLCAWSFKGGNQPQHFGDGTRLSIL.

The chain carries TRBV7-3 and TRBJ1-1; TRBD1 matches at 7 bases. This CDR3 has 14 residues. The germline V gene has CDR1 SGHTA and CDR2 FQGTGA. J gave up 5 bases and V 5 bases, and 8 bases lay outside the gene matches. The CDR3, as DNA: TGTGCCAGCAGCCTACAGGGGAAGGGGACTGAAGCTTTCTTT. As protein: CASSLQGKGTEAFF.

The chain recombines TRBV7-3 with TRBJ1-1, with TRBD1 as a possible D gene (5 bases). V was clipped by 5 bases and J by 5 bases, with 15 bases between them. CDR3 length equals 14 residues. The germline gives CDR1 SGHTA, CDR2 FQGTGA. In DNA, the CDR3 is TGTGCCAGCAGCCTGGCTGCGGGGCAAACTGAAGCTTTCTTT. Residues: CASSLAAGQTEAFF. Full variable domain (missing parts from reference TRBV7-3 and TRBJ1-1): GAGVSQTPSNKVTEKGKYVELRCDPISGHTALYWYRQSLGQGPEFLIYFQGTGAADDSGLPNDRFFAVRPEGSVSTLKIQRTERGDSAVYLCASSLAAGQTEAFFGQGTRLTVV.

The chain recombines TRBV6-1 with TRBJ2-2, with TRBD2 identical over 11 bases. In germline, CDR1 is MNHNS, CDR2 SASEGT. J was trimmed by 0 bases and V by 4 bases; bases with no gene match: 1. This CDR3 is built from 16 residues. CDR3 loop: CASSVAGGTNTGELFF. The CDR3 DNA reads TGTGCCAGCAGTGTAGCGGGGGGGACGAACACCGGGGAGCTGTTTTTT.